This T cell receptor beta chain was retrieved from a study of T cell responses to AZD1222 COVID-19 vaccine. Study findings and constraints: Repertoires were collected only later (after the peak T cell response had occurred). White British people made up most donors, females outnumbered males, and clonal diversity was possibly underestimated. Reportedly, nearly half the spike-specific TCRs target unmutated variant regions. Two doses of AZD1222 preceded a rise in Spike-specific TCR breadth and depth.

The germline gives CDR1 MNHEY, CDR2 SVGAGI. This CDR3 has 13 amino acids. V was clipped by 5 bases and J by 5 bases, with 12 bases between them. Clones were sequenced by immunoSEQ multiplex PCR, and TCRdb holds only the in-frame ones, with some missing. The sample has nearly 35,000 clones, 85% to 90% seen once; the top ten hold approximately 11%. On this clone: Its antigen is not identified.

V and J are TRBV6-5 and TRBJ2-5; D might be TRBD1 (5 bases). This sequence originates from an adult who received the AZD1222 COVID-19 vaccine. The sequenced sample was peripheral blood, obtained 28 days after the second AZD1222 dose. The CDR3 DNA reads TGTGCCAGCAGTACGACAGTGGTGGAGACCCAGTACTTC. As protein: CASSTTVVETQYF.